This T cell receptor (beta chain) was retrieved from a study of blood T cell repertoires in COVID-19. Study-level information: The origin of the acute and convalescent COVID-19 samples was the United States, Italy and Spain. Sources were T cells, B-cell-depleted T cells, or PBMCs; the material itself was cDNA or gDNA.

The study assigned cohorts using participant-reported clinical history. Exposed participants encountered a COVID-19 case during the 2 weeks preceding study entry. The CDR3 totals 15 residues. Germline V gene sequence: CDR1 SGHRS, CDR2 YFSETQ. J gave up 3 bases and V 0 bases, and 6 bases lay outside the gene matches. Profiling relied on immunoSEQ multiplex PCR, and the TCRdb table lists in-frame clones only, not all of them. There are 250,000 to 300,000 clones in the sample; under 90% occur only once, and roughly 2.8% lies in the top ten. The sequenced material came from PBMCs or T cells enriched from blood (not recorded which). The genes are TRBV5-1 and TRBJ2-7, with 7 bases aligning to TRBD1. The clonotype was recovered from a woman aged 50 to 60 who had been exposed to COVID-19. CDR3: CASSLETGQDYEQYF. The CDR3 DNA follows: TGCGCCAGCAGCTTGGAGACAGGGCAAGACTACGAGCAGTACTTC.